The 7 T cell receptor beta chains presented below share a single source sample, sequenced in a study of OX40 agonist ivuxolimab in advanced cancers. The repertoire was sequenced with immunoSEQ multiplex PCR; TCRdb's copy has only in-frame clones and lacks some. This table has tens of thousands of clones, around 87% appearing once. The source material was CD4+ or CD8+ T cells sorted from blood, sampled in a trial of the OX40 agonist ivuxolimab. These receptors all stem from an adult with an advanced solid tumor such as melanoma, head and neck, liver or kidney cancer.

CDR3 sequence reads: CASSQDPGPNLNYGYTF. The CDR3, as DNA: TGCGCCAGCAGCCAAGATCCGGGGCCCAATCTCAACTATGGCTACACCTTC. The genes are TRBV4-3 and TRBJ1-2; possible D gene TRBD1, 5 bases. Germline V gene sequence: CDR1 LGHNA, CDR2 YSLEER. This CDR3 is 17 amino acids long. The V end lost 0 bases, the J end lost 2 bases, and 16 bases lay between the germline ends.

CDR3 region: CASSLAVSGVSEAFF. For the CDR3, the DNA is TGTGCCAGCAGCTTAGCGGTCAGCGGAGTGTCGGAAGCTTTCTTT. This chain uses TRBV7-9 with TRBJ1-1; D gene uncertain. Germline CDR1 reads SEHNR; CDR2 reads FQNEAQ (reference sequence). This CDR3 has 15 residues. Trimming cost V 0 bases and J 8 bases, with 16 bases left between them.

The chain joins TRBV7-8 to TRBJ2-7, with D uncertain. The V end was cut by 2 bases, the J end by 6 bases, with 5 bases between. CDR1 is SGHVS and CDR2 is FQNEAQ in the germline V gene. This CDR3 is built from 11 residues. The CDR3 DNA is TGTGCCAGCAGCTTAAGTAGCGAGCAGTACTTC. Amino acid sequence: CASSLSSEQYF.

This clone was counted between two and nine times. The rearrangement links TRBV6-1 to TRBJ1-1, with 8 bases matching TRBD1. V gave up 6 bases and J gave up 3 bases; unmatched junction bases: 6. Germline V CDR1 and CDR2: MNHNS, SASEGT. The CDR3 length is 14 residues. CDR3 amino acids: CASRRDRGHTEAFF. The DNA of the CDR3 is TGTGCCAGCAGGAGAGACAGGGGACACACTGAAGCTTTCTTT.

The chain joins TRBV2 to TRBJ1-1; TRBD1 agrees at 10 bases. CDR3 length: 14 residues. Germline V gene lookup returns CDR1 SNHLY and CDR2 FYNNEI. With V trimmed by 3 bases and J by 4 bases, 2 bases remained unmatched. CDR3: CASSEDRGSTEAFF. CDR3 DNA sequence: TGTGCCAGCAGTGAGGACAGGGGGAGCACTGAAGCTTTCTTT. Complete variable domain (other parts from reference TRBV2 and TRBJ1-1): EPEVTQTPSHQVTQMGQEVILRCVPISNHLYFYWYRQILGQKVEFLVSFYNNEISEKSEIFDDQFSVERPDGSNFTLKIRSTKLEDSAMYFCASSEDRGSTEAFFGQGTRLTVV.

The chain carries TRBV7-3 and TRBJ2-2; the match to TRBD1 covers 7 bases. The CDR3 consists of 14 residues. CDR1 and CDR2 (germline): SGHTA, FQGTGA. V dropped 5 bases and J dropped 4; count of bases not matched to a gene: 4. CDR3 residues: CASSATGTTGELFF. The DNA for the CDR3 is TGTGCCAGCAGCGCGACAGGGACCACCGGGGAGCTGTTTTTT.

J is TRBJ1-4 and V is TRBV9; D possibly corresponds to TRBD1 (5 bases). The CDR3 totals 15 residues. The V gene's germline CDR1 is SGDLS and CDR2 YYNGEE. Trimming took off 0 bases at V and 7 bases at J, with 13 bases between the two ends. Here the CDR3 DNA reads TGTGCCAGCAGCGTAGCGGCGGTGGGGGGTGAAAAACTGTTTTTT. Its protein is CASSVAAVGGEKLFF.